The clone carrying this T cell receptor (beta chain) was detected ten times or more. TCRdb itself ran the 5' RACE reads through MiXCR, one entry per CDR3 protein. This table has more than 80,000 distinct CDR3 sequences, 12% appearing once. This specimen belongs to a study of spatial heterogeneity in lung cancer. Study-level information: There were consistently more beta-chain sequences detected than alpha-chain sequences. In raw reads, more than 8.5 appearances on average were recorded for each unique TCR and UMI combination.

Time point reported: sample taken at primary tumor resection. Samples were obtained from about 75 donors, all untreated early-stage non-small cell lung cancer patients. No cell sorting; template was whole RNA from tumor, lung tissue or PBMC. The junction had 5 bases not matched to a gene; V was cut back by 4 bases and J by 2 bases. The CDR3 is 15 amino acids. Germline values: CDR1 LGHNA, CDR2 YSLEER. The clonotype originates from a male donor with early-stage non-small cell lung cancer. The chain has TRBV4-3 and TRBJ2-3; 8 nucleotides match TRBD2. The sample was PBMCs, taken at surgery. The CDR3 spells CASSRGTRDTDTQYF. DNA of the CDR3: TGCGCCAGCAGCCGGGGGACTAGGGACACAGATACGCAGTATTTT.